This record covers a single T cell receptor (beta chain). Its antigen is not known. immunoSEQ v3.0 was run at survey level. Clones were sequenced by immunoSEQ multiplex PCR, and TCRdb holds only the in-frame ones, with some missing. The sample consists of tens of thousands of clones, less than 98% of them appearing once. Cryopreserved PBMC numbered about 0.9-11 million per sample before DNA extraction. The source of the sample is a study of long-term antiretroviral therapy in people with HIV. Study findings and constraints: Pre-ART-expanded clones dominated the repertoire at all time points.

Trimming took off 0 bases at V and 9 bases at J, with 9 bases between the two ends. Per the germline V gene, CDR1 is LGHNA and CDR2 is YNFKEQ. The CDR3 length is 13 residues. This sequence joins TRBV4-2 and TRBJ1-5, with no clear D. The TCR was taken from a young man with HIV. The input for sequencing was unsorted PBMCs, taken 6.9 years after starting antiretroviral therapy. Here the CDR3 DNA reads TGTGCCAGCAGCCAAGATCTTAGGCTGCCCCAGCATTTT. As protein: CASSQDLRLPQHF.